This paragraph reports one TCR beta chain. Its antigen is not identified. This entry belongs to a study of shared clonotypes between healthy human individuals. The table came from immunoSEQ multiplex PCR; TCRdb's copy has only in-frame clones and leaves some out. The sample records about 1.1 million clones, roughly 80% being singletons. Points from the study as a whole: The sole specimen, blood, was sampled, and tissue repertoires likely differ.

Negatively enriched CD4+ T cells were divided by CD45RA into naive and memory. Between the trimmed V and J ends, which lost 2 bases and 5 bases, there was a span of 4 bases. CDR3 length: 10 amino acids. Germline CDR1 is DFQATT and CDR2 is SNEGSKA (reference sequence). The J gene is TRBJ2-7, the V gene TRBV20-1; D remains unclear. The sequencing sample was made of memory CD4+ T cells from PBMCs. Specified subset: CD45RA-negative fraction. The origin of this receptor is a man aged 18 to 29 in good health. Some clones in this sample may be carry-over from other donors' samples. CDR3 nucleotide sequence: TGCAGTGCTAGACTCGACGAGCAGTACTTC. This codes for CSARLDEQYF.